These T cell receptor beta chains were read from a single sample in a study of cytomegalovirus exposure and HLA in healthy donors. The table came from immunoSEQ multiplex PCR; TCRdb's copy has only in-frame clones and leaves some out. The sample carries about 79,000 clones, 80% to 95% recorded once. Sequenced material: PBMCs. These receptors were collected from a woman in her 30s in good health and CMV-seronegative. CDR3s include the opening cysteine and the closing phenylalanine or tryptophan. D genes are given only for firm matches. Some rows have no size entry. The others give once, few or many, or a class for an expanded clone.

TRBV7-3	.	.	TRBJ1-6	TGTGCCAGCAGCGCCCAGGGAGGTAATTCACCCCTCCACTTT	CASSAQGGNSPLHF
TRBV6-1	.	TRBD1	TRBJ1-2	TGTGCCAGCACTGACCAGGGACAGGGTATCGGTGGCTACACCTTC	CASTDQGQGIGGYTF
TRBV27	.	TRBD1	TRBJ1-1	TGTGCCAGCAGGTCTCTAACCGGGACAGGGATCACTGAAGCTTTCTTT	CASRSLTGTGITEAFF
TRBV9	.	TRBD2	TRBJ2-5	TGTGCCAGCAGCGTAACTAGCGCCGGAGAGACCCAGTACTTC	CASSVTSAGETQYF
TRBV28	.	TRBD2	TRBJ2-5	TGTGCCAGCAGTTTATTATCAGCGGGACAAGAGACCCAGTACTTC	CASSLLSAGQETQYF
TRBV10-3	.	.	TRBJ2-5	TGTGCCATCAGTGACCCTCGTAGAGAGACCCAGTACTTC	CAISDPRRETQYF
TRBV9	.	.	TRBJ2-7	TGTGCCAGCAGCGTAGTCGGGAGCTCCTACGAGCAGTACTTC	CASSVVGSSYEQYF
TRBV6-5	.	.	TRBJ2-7	TGTGCCAGCAGTGATTTCAGCGAGCAGTACTTC	CASSDFSEQYF
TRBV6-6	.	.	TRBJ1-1	TGTGCCAGCAGTTACGGGTCGGGCACTGAAGCTTTCTTT	CASSYGSGTEAFF
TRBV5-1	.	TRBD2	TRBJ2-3	TGCGCCAGCAGCGGTGGGACTAAGGTCACAGATACGCAGTATTTT	CASSGGTKVTDTQYF
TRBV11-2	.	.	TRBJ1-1	TGTGCCAGCAGCTTACCGTGGACACCTATGAACACTGAAGCTTTCTTT	CASSLPWTPMNTEAFF
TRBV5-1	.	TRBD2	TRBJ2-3	TGCGCCAGCAGCTTGTTGACTAGCGGGGGGGCGGTGGATACGCAGTATTTT	CASSLLTSGGAVDTQYF
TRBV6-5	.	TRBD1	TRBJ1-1	TGTGCCAGCAGCAAGGGACAGAGAGAAGCTTTCTTT	CASSKGQREAFF
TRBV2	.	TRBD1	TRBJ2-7	TGTGCCAGCGACAGGGGACGCTCCTACGAGCAGTACTTC	CASDRGRSYEQYF
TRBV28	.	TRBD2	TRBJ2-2	TGTGCCAGCAGTTCACCTTCTTCTAGCGGGGGTCCCTACACCGGGGAGCTGTTTTTT	CASSSPSSSGGPYTGELFF
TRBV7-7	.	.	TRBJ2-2	TGTGCCAGCAGCCCCCTCGGGGGGAACACCGGGGAGCTGTTTTTT	CASSPLGGNTGELFF
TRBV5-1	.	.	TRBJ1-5	TGCGCCAGCAGCTTGGCCGGGGGGAGGGATCAGCCCCAGCATTTT	CASSLAGGRDQPQHF
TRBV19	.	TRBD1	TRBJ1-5	TGTGCCAGTAGTGGATCGGGACAGCATAGCAATCAGCCCCAGCATTTT	CASSGSGQHSNQPQHF
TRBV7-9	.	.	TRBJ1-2	TGTGCCAGCAGACGTGAGGGAGGTGGCTACACCTTC	CASRREGGGYTF
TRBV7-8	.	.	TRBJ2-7	TGTGCCAGCAGCTTCGAGGTATCCTACGAGCAGTACTTC	CASSFEVSYEQYF
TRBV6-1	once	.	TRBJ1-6	TGTGCCAGCAGTGAGTTACAGGATAATTCACCCCTCCACTTT	CASSELQDNSPLHF
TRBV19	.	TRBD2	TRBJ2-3	TGTGCCAGTAGTACCAAGACTAGCGGGGGGCGTTCAGATACGCAGTATTTT	CASSTKTSGGRSDTQYF
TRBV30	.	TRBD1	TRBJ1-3	TGTGCCTGGAGACAGGGGAATACTGGAAACACCATATATTTT	CAWRQGNTGNTIYF
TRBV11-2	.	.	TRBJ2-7	TGTGCCAGCAGCCAATGGACATACGAGCAGTACTTC	CASSQWTYEQYF
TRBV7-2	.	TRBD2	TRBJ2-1	TGTGCCAGCAGCAGGACTAGCGGGGGGGGTGAGCAGTTCTTC	CASSRTSGGGEQFF
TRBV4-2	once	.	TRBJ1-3	TGTGCCAGCAGCAGGGGGTTCGGAAACACCATATATTTT	CASSRGFGNTIYF
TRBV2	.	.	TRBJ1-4	TGTGCCAGCACGACCGGGATCGAAAAACTGTTTTTT	CASTTGIEKLFF
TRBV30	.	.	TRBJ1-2	TGTGCCTCACAGGCTATCTATGGCTACACCTTC	CASQAIYGYTF
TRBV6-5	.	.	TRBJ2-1	TGTGCCAGCAGTTACTCGACGTGGCGGGGGCGGGGTGAGCAGTTCTTC	CASSYSTWRGRGEQFF
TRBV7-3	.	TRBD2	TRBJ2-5	TGTGCCAGCAGCTTCTTTAGCGGGGGGGCCCGGGAGACCCAGTACTTC	CASSFFSGGARETQYF
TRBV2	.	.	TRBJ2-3	TGTGCCGGGGGGACAGTCAGCACAGATACGCAGTATTTT	CAGGTVSTDTQYF
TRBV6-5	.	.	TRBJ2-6	TGTGCCACCAAGGGGTTCTCTGGGGCCAACGTCCTGACTTTC	CATKGFSGANVLTF
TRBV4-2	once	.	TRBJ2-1	TGTGCCAGCAGCCAGCGGTACCATGAGCAGTTCTTC	CASSQRYHEQFF
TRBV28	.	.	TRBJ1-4	TGTGCCAGCAGTTTGGGGGGGGCAGGAGAAAAACTGTTTTTT	CASSLGGAGEKLFF